This TCR beta chain was sequenced in a study of cytomegalovirus exposure and HLA in healthy donors. The study, taken as a whole, reports: Through in vitro validation, three CMV-associated chains were shown to be specific for CMV antigens.

Primers: 60 Vbeta forward and 13 Jbeta reverse. Clones were read by immunoSEQ multiplex PCR, and TCRdb kept only the in-frame ones, dropping some. The table lists about 110,000 clones, roughly 80% of them singletons. The study sampled nominally healthy donors, though unrecorded immune exposures were likely. A note on this clone: Its specificity is not known.

Sequenced sample: PBMCs. The sequence derives from a man in his sixties in good health and CMV-seronegative.

CDR3 nucleotide sequence: TGCGCCAGCAGCTTGGGTCTACCGGGAGTAACGCAGTATTTT. Its translation is CASSLGLPGVTQYF. The V and J genes are TRBV5-1 and TRBJ2-3; TRBD2 is a possible D gene (6 bases). Germline V gene sequence: CDR1 SGHRS, CDR2 YFSETQ. Trimming pared 0 bases from V and 9 bases from J, leaving 14 bases between. The CDR3 spans 14 residues.